These 24 T cell receptor beta chains were sequenced from one sample in a study of shared clonotypes between healthy human individuals. Sequenced by immunoSEQ multiplex PCR; TCRdb stores in-frame clones only, minus some. This sample has millions of clones, with approximately 94% found just once. Naive CD8 populations comprised CD45RO-negative cells positively selected for CCR7, excluding terminally differentiated effector memory CD45RA+ cells. Sequenced material: naive CD8+ T cells sorted from blood. These receptors were taken from a man aged 18 to 35 in good health.

The rearrangement joins TRBV4-3 to TRBJ2-4, with a possible D match to TRBD2 (8 bases). V was cut by 1 base and J by 0 bases, with 25 bases left in between. CDR1 LGHNA and CDR2 YSLEER come from the germline V gene. The CDR3 has 21 amino acids. The CDR3 protein is CASSQVFGDLGRGPAKNIQYF. The CDR3 bases are TGCGCCAGCAGCCAAGTCTTCGGGGACCTCGGGAGGGGGCCAGCCAAAAACATTCAGTACTTC.

Details on this clone: Other DNA sequences in the same sample also yield this CDR3. The chain carries TRBV6-6 and TRBJ2-7; TRBD1 agrees at 9 bases. The V segment lost 2 bases and the J segment 4 bases; nucleotides outside the gene matches: 6. The CDR3 loop spans 15 amino acids. Germline V gene data show CDR1 as MNHNY and CDR2 as SVGAGI (reference sequence). Here the CDR3 reads CASSYPTGGGYEQYF. The CDR3 coding sequence is TGTGCCAGCAGTTACCCTACAGGGGGCGGTTACGAGCAGTACTTC.

The chain carries TRBV10-3 and TRBJ2-7; TRBD1 matches 8 bases. The CDR3 has 14 amino acids. V was pared by 7 bases and J by 3 bases, with 8 bases of the junction left unmatched. CDR1 ENHRY and CDR2 SYGVKD come from the germline V gene. CDR3 DNA sequence: TGTGCCATCACCGAGGGGACAGGCTTCTACGAGCAGTACTTC. Translation gives CAITEGTGFYEQYF.

V usage is TRBV5-4 and J usage is TRBJ2-3, with D possibly TRBD2 on 5 matching bases. Trimming removed 4 bases at V and 3 bases at J, with 15 bases between. This CDR3 is 15 amino acids long. CDR1 is SGHNT, CDR2 YYREEE, per germline (reference sequence). Written as DNA, the CDR3 is TGTGCCAGCAGCCCGTCCCGGGGATCTACAGATACGCAGTATTTT. It translates to CASSPSRGSTDTQYF.

The chain couples TRBV4-1 to TRBJ2-7, with D possibly TRBD1 on 6 matching bases. The CDR3 is 14 amino acids. The V end lost 5 bases, the J end lost 3 bases, and 14 bases lay between the germline ends. Germline lookup yields CDR1 MGHRA and CDR2 YSYEKL. As DNA, the CDR3 is TGCGCCAGCAGCTACAGGGTGAAACTCTACGAGCAGTACTTC. Its translation: CASSYRVKLYEQYF.

The chain has TRBV6-5 and TRBJ2-5; D unclear. The CDR3 totals 15 residues. CDR1 MNHEY and CDR2 SVGAGI come from the germline V gene. Trimming stripped 0 bases from V and 1 base from J, with 9 bases between. The chain's CDR3 is CASSYSVDFQETQYF. In DNA, the CDR3 is TGTGCCAGCAGTTACTCAGTCGATTTCCAAGAGACCCAGTACTTC.

This chain links TRBV29-1 with TRBJ2-2; 8 bases align to TRBD1. V was pared by 3 bases and J by 3 bases, with 6 bases of the junction left unmatched. The CDR3 is made up of 15 amino acids. The germline V gene has CDR1 SQVTM and CDR2 ANQGSEA. The CDR3 protein is CSVETGDDDTGELFF. CDR3 nucleotide sequence: TGCAGCGTTGAGACAGGGGACGACGACACCGGGGAGCTGTTTTTT.

A single count supports this clone. The J gene is TRBJ2-3, the V gene TRBV27; TRBD2 matches 13 bases. Germline loops: CDR1 MNHEY, CDR2 SMNVEV (reference sequence). The CDR3 length is 16 residues. V lost 0 bases to trimming and J lost 5 bases; unmatched junction nucleotides: 2. The CDR3 bases are TGTGCCAGCAGTTTATCGAGACTAGCGGGAGGAGATACGCAGTATTTT. Its protein product is CASSLSRLAGGDTQYF.

This chain connects TRBV7-9 to TRBJ1-1; D is ambiguous. Trimming pared 3 bases from V and 8 bases from J, leaving 7 bases between. This CDR3 spans 11 amino acids. Per germline, CDR1 SEHNR and CDR2 FQNEAQ (reference sequence). CDR3 region: CASSFSLEAFF. CDR3 coding DNA: TGTGCCAGCAGCTTCTCCCTAGAAGCTTTCTTT.

V is TRBV7-2 and J is TRBJ2-7; TRBD1 matches at 9 bases. The CDR3 is 14 residues long. Germline trimming cut 5 bases from V and 3 bases from J; bases unmatched to any gene: 5. CDR1 and CDR2 (germline): SGHTA, FQGNSA. Here the CDR3 DNA reads TGTGCCAGCAGCAACCTGGACAGGGGCTACGAGCAGTACTTC. It specifies CASSNLDRGYEQYF.

This clone has only one observation. CDR3 DNA: TGCGCCAGCAGCCTCCACTTAGCGGGGGAGAACGAGCAGTACTTC. It encodes CASSLHLAGENEQYF. The rearrangement uses TRBV4-1 and TRBJ2-7, with 9 nucleotides matching TRBD2. The CDR3 has 15 amino acids. J was trimmed by 5 bases and V by 4 bases; bases with no gene match: 9. Germline CDR1 reads MGHRA; CDR2 reads YSYEKL.

This chain connects TRBV5-3 to TRBJ2-1, with a tentative D call TRBD2 (6 bases). TRBV5-3 is recorded as an ORF, its role being uncertain. The CDR3 has 16 amino acids. Trimming removed 4 bases from V and 0 bases from J, with 14 bases in between. Written as DNA, the CDR3 is TGTGCCAGAAGCCAAATGGGACTCCTCTCCTACAATGAGCAGTTCTTC. Translated, it gives CARSQMGLLSYNEQFF.

Turning to this clone: This sample also contains other DNA sequences that code for the same CDR3. The V call is TRBV7-9, the J call TRBJ2-7; D may correspond to TRBD1 or TRBD2 (5 bases each). The ends were cut back, 5 bases at V and 4 bases at J, with 9 bases in the middle. The germline V gene encodes CDR1 SEHNR and CDR2 FQNEAQ (reference sequence). CDR3 size: 12 residues. CDR3: CASSTGPYEQYF. The CDR3, as DNA: TGTGCCAGCAGCACGGGACCTTACGAGCAGTACTTC.

The chain carries TRBV6-5 and TRBJ2-1; TRBD1 agrees at 7 bases. CDR3 length equals 14 residues. J gave up 9 bases and V 2 bases, and 7 bases lay outside the gene matches. CDR1 and CDR2 (germline): MNHEY, SVGAGI. The CDR3 loop is CASSYRVGGFEQFF. CDR3 DNA sequence: TGTGCCAGCAGTTACCGGGTAGGGGGCTTTGAGCAGTTCTTC.

In DNA, the CDR3 is TGTGCCAGCAGTGCCGTTAACAGAGATATCTATGGCTACACCTTC. This gives the protein CASSAVNRDIYGYTF. This chain joins TRBV6-1 and TRBJ1-2; D is uncertain. V was clipped by 4 bases and J by 4 bases, with 16 bases between them. Looked up from germline, CDR1 is MNHNS and CDR2 is SASEGT. The CDR3 is 15 residues long.

CDR3 in DNA: TGTGCCAGCACCCGACAGGGGAGCTACGAGCAGTACTTC. It translates to CASTRQGSYEQYF. The J gene is TRBJ2-7, the V gene TRBV7-9; 8 bases agree with TRBD1. Germline assignment: CDR1 SEHNR and CDR2 FQNEAQ (reference sequence). With 7 bases clipped from V and 3 bases from J, the junction kept 5 bases outside the gene matches. The CDR3 has 13 amino acids.

The chain combines TRBV7-6 with TRBJ2-1, with 12 bases identical to TRBD2. Germline CDR1 and CDR2: SGHVS and FNYEAQ. V trimming: 4 bases; J trimming: 8 bases; junction bases outside the gene matches: 6. This CDR3 spans 15 amino acids. CDR3 residues: CASSSRLAGDDEQFF. The CDR3 region has the DNA TGTGCCAGCAGCTCCCGACTAGCGGGAGATGATGAGCAGTTCTTC.

The V gene is TRBV5-1, the J gene TRBJ1-4; unclear D gene. V lost 0 bases and J lost 7, with 10 bases in between. In germline, CDR1 is SGHRS, CDR2 YFSETQ. The CDR3 covers 14 residues. The CDR3 DNA reads as TGCGCCAGCAGCTTGGGTGGGGATCTTGAAAAACTGTTTTTT. Its protein is CASSLGGDLEKLFF.

The chain links TRBV2 to TRBJ1-1; a weak D match, TRBD1 (6 bases). Trimming shortened V by 1 base and J by 1 base, and 13 bases separated the two germline ends. Germline-derived CDR1 and CDR2 are SNHLY and FYNNEI. CDR3 length: 16 amino acids. Here the CDR3 DNA reads TGTGCCAGCAGTGAAGTCGCAGGGGAGGCGAACACTGAAGCTTTCTTT. Translation: CASSEVAGEANTEAFF.

The gene calls are TRBV7-2 and TRBJ2-5, with TRBD2 matching 14 bases. Trimming cost V 1 base and J 4 bases; bases outside gene matches: 5. The CDR3 consists of 17 residues. Per the germline V gene, CDR1 is SGHTA and CDR2 is FQGNSA. Here the CDR3 reads CASSLGLAGGIGETQYF. DNA for the CDR3: TGTGCCAGCAGCTTAGGACTAGCGGGAGGGATTGGAGAGACCCAGTACTTC. Using reference TRBV7-2 and TRBJ2-5 for the parts outside the CDR3, the full variable domain is GAGVSQSPSNKVTEKGKDVELRCDPISGHTALYWYRQSLGQGLEFLIYFQGNSAPDKSGLPSDRFSAERTGGSVSTLTIQRTQQEDSAVYLCASSLGLAGGIGETQYFGPGTRLLVL.

The V and J genes are TRBV13 and TRBJ2-2; the match to TRBD2 covers 8 bases. In germline, CDR1 is PRHDT, CDR2 FYEKMQ (reference sequence). The length of the CDR3 is 17 residues. V shed 5 bases and J 4 bases; nucleotides not matched to a gene: 12. CDR3: CASSLLGAGVGTGELFF. The CDR3 region has the DNA TGTGCCAGCAGCCTCCTCGGAGCGGGAGTCGGCACCGGGGAGCTGTTTTTT.

The chain links TRBV4-1 to TRBJ2-7, with D perhaps TRBD2 (5 bases). Per the germline V gene, CDR1 is MGHRA and CDR2 is YSYEKL. The CDR3 loop spans 15 amino acids. Trimming removed 0 bases from V and 0 bases from J, with 9 bases in between. The CDR3 is CASSQEQGSSYEQYF. The CDR3 bases are TGCGCCAGCAGCCAAGAACAAGGGAGCTCCTACGAGCAGTACTTC.

Concerning this clone: This sample also contains other DNA sequences that code for the same CDR3. The chain employs TRBV28 and TRBJ1-1, with D unclear. The CDR3 has 13 amino acids. Germline V lookup: CDR1 MDHEN, CDR2 SYDVKM. Trimming pared 2 bases from V and 1 base from J, leaving 5 bases between. The CDR3, as DNA: TGTGCCAGCAGTTTAGGGCAGAACACTGAAGCTTTCTTT. Translation: CASSLGQNTEAFF.

The chain employs TRBV20-1 and TRBJ2-1; D is unresolved. The CDR3 spans 9 residues. The germline V gene has CDR1 DFQATT and CDR2 SNEGSKA (reference sequence). The CDR3 DNA reads TGCAGCCCGTACAATGAGCAGTTCTTC. Amino acids: CSPYNEQFF.